This T cell receptor beta chain was captured by sequencing in a study of T cell responses to AZD1222 COVID-19 vaccine. Study-level background: Second doses that came at about 4 or about 12 weeks were put together.

This clone was recorded once. The antigen remains unidentified. The data were produced by immunoSEQ multiplex PCR, yet TCRdb's version contains in-frame clones alone and is incomplete. The sample records roughly 150,000 clones, roughly nine tenths being singletons. Study results and caveats: Mostly white British, mostly female donors; authors suggested clonal diversity may be underestimated. The study sampled repertoires only after the peak T cell response.

V was cut by 6 bases and J by 2 bases, with 8 bases left in between. Germline CDR1 reads MNHNY; CDR2 reads SVGAGI (reference sequence). This CDR3 region has 13 residues. V and J are TRBV6-6 and TRBJ1-5; D remains ambiguous. The material was peripheral blood, obtained on day 0 of AZD1222 vaccination. This clonotype originated in an adult in good health. The CDR3 DNA sequence: TGTGCCAGCAGCCATCGGGGCAATCAGCCCCAGCATTTT. Protein: CASSHRGNQPQHF.